Presented here are 5 T cell receptor beta chains from one specimen sequenced in a study of Graves' ophthalmopathy and Graves' hyperthyroidism. Transcripts of RNA were the source for amplifying TCR beta CDR3 regions. Amplification began with first-round RT-PCR using HTBI primers, then second-round multiplex PCR was performed. TCRdb itself ran the multiplex PCR reads through MiXCR, one entry per CDR3 protein. Among roughly 400,000 distinct CDR3 sequences listed, 15% to 20% were seen once. The sample comprised peripheral blood. Receptor source: a woman younger than 35 with Graves' ophthalmopathy.

This clonotype showed up many times. The J gene is TRBJ2-4, the V gene TRBV28, with D possibly TRBD2 on 6 matching bases. The CDR3 contains 13 residues. The V gene's germline CDR1 is MDHEN and CDR2 SYDVKM. Trimming left V 4 bases short and J 8 bases short, with 12 bases between. The CDR3 nucleotides read TGTGCCAGCAGTTCCGGGGACTGGGACATTCAGTACTTC. It codes for CASSSGDWDIQYF.

This clonotype was observed many times. The chain recombines TRBV7-2 with TRBJ2-7; TRBD1 might be the D (5 bases). V lost 2 bases and J lost 2, with 10 bases in between. CDR3 size: 14 residues. Germline V CDR1 and CDR2: SGHTA, FQGNSA. CDR3: CASSLTPGTYEQYF. The CDR3, as DNA: TGTGCCAGCAGCTTAACTCCAGGGACCTACGAGCAGTACTTC. Variable domain in full (rest from reference TRBV7-2 and TRBJ2-7): GAGVSQSPSNKVTEKGKDVELRCDPISGHTALYWYRQSLGQGLEFLIYFQGNSAPDKSGLPSDRFSAERTGGSVSTLTIQRTQQEDSAVYLCASSLTPGTYEQYFGPGTRLTVT.

This rearrangement joins TRBV3-1 to TRBJ2-7; 9 bases line up with TRBD1. V shed 4 bases, J shed 6 bases, and the junction held 7 bases outside the gene matches. The CDR3 contains 14 residues. Germline V gene data show CDR1 as LGHDT and CDR2 as YNNKEL (reference sequence). CDR3 sequence: CASSPRTGAGEQYF. The CDR3 DNA reads as TGTGCCAGCAGCCCAAGGACAGGGGCGGGCGAGCAGTACTTC.

The rearrangement links TRBV6-2 or TRBV6-3 to TRBJ2-7; 13 positions match TRBD2. CDR1 MNHEY and CDR2 SVGEGT come from the germline V gene. V lost 0 bases, J lost 5 bases, and 16 bases stayed unmatched. The length of the CDR3 is 20 residues. CDR3 in DNA: TGTGCCAGCAGTTACTCGAGTACCGGAAGGACTAGCGGGAGCCGGAACGAGCAGTACTTC. Translating gives CASSYSSTGRTSGSRNEQYF.

This clonotype was found many times. The J gene is TRBJ2-7, the V gene TRBV2; the D gene is possibly TRBD2 (5 bases). The CDR3 spans 14 residues. The germline CDR1 and CDR2 sequences are SNHLY and FYNNEI. Trimming shortened V by 4 bases and J by 0 bases, and 10 bases separated the two germline ends. For the CDR3, the DNA is TGTGCCAGCAGTGCGGGAACTAGCTCCTACGAGCAGTACTTC. As protein: CASSAGTSSYEQYF.